Each of the 26 T cell receptor beta chains below was sequenced from the same sample in a study of T cells in Graves' hyperthyroidism and ophthalmopathy. RNA transcripts gave rise to amplified TCR beta CDR3 regions. With the HTBI primer set, the TCR CDR3 went through a first round of RT-PCR. From the multiplex PCR reads, TCRdb called clonotypes with MiXCR, one entry per CDR3 protein. Among 530,000 or so distinct CDR3 sequences, roughly a quarter were seen once, and the ten largest hold around 10%. The sample was blood. The receptors were sampled from a woman aged 25 to 39 with Graves' ophthalmopathy.

The sample holds many counts of this clonotype. The chain has TRBV20-1 and TRBJ2-7; 11 bases fit TRBD2. Germline V gene lookup returns CDR1 DFQATT and CDR2 SNEGSKA (reference sequence). Germline trimming cut 4 bases from V and 7 bases from J; bases unmatched to any gene: 9. The CDR3 contains 14 residues. The CDR3 DNA reads TGCAGTGCTACGTATACTAGCGGGGGTGGAGAGCAGTACTTC. It specifies CSATYTSGGGEQYF.

This clonotype was detected many times. This sequence joins TRBV29-1 and TRBJ1-1; 7 bases map to TRBD1. The CDR3 has 13 residues. The germline V gene encodes CDR1 SQVTM and CDR2 ANQGSEA. J lost 4 bases, V lost 4 bases, and 6 bases had no gene match. DNA of the CDR3: TGCAGCGTTGCCGTACAGGGGATCACTGAAGCTTTCTTT. Amino acids: CSVAVQGITEAFF.

V and J are TRBV7-6 and TRBJ1-1, with 8 bases lining up with TRBD1. The CDR3 contains 14 residues. Trimming removed 6 bases from V and 3 bases from J; junction bases left unmatched: 6. Per germline, CDR1 SGHVS and CDR2 FNYEAQ. The CDR3 spells CASSPGGPDTEAFF. The CDR3 bases are TGTGCCAGCAGTCCAGGGGGCCCCGACACTGAAGCTTTCTTT.

In this sample, this clonotype turned up a few times. This chain links TRBV18 with TRBJ1-5; D call uncertain. The J call is doubtful: the DNA matches TRBJ2-3 better. CDR3 length equals 13 residues. CDR1 and CDR2 (germline): KGHSH, LQKENI. The DNA for the CDR3 is TGTGCCAGCTCACCAGGGCCGAATCAGCCCCAGTATTTT. The encoded protein is CASSPGPNQPQYF.

This clonotype has ten or more counts. This chain uses TRBV6-5 with TRBJ1-5, with a weak D call TRBD1 (6 bases). V was shortened by 4 bases and J by 3 bases, with 10 bases between the two germline ends. Germline assignment: CDR1 MNHEY and CDR2 SVGAGI. The CDR3 is 14 residues long. CDR3 sequence reads: CASSSGQFNQPQHF. DNA for the CDR3: TGTGCCAGCAGTTCCGGACAGTTCAATCAGCCCCAGCATTTT.

This clonotype has ten or more counts. J is TRBJ2-7 and V is TRBV5-5; TRBD1 aligns across 9 bases. CDR1 SGHKS and CDR2 YYEKEE come from the germline V gene (reference sequence). CDR3 length equals 15 residues. The ends lost 4 bases at V and 2 bases at J; junction bases unmatched: 7. The CDR3 bases are TGTGCCAGCAGCGATGGACAGGGGTGGACCTACGAGCAGTACTTC. It translates to CASSDGQGWTYEQYF.

CDR3: CASNHMPGRSTEAFF. CDR3 coding DNA: TGTGCCAGCAATCATATGCCGGGTCGGAGCACTGAAGCTTTCTTT. The chain recombines TRBV6-1 with TRBJ1-1; D gene uncertain. V was pared by 7 bases and J by 4 bases, with 19 bases between. There are 15 residues in the CDR3. CDR1 MNHNS and CDR2 SASEGT come from the germline V gene.

In its sample, this clonotype was seen many times. The chain is built from TRBV7-9 and TRBJ2-5; maybe TRBD2 (7 bases). Germline loops: CDR1 SEHNR, CDR2 FQNEAQ (reference sequence). This CDR3 has 14 amino acids. V was shortened by 5 bases and J by 8 bases, with 18 bases between the two germline ends. The CDR3 DNA sequence: TGTGCCAGCAGCCGGACGGGGGGCTTGGGAACCCAGTACTTC. This encodes CASSRTGGLGTQYF.

This clonotype has ten or more counts. The chain employs TRBV4-2 and TRBJ2-7, with 7 bases aligning to TRBD2. V shed 0 bases and J 0 bases; nucleotides not matched to a gene: 11. Germline assignment: CDR1 LGHNA and CDR2 YNFKEQ. The CDR3 runs to 18 residues. In nucleotides, the CDR3 is TGTGCCAGCAGCCAAGATCCCCCTAGCGGAGTGACCTCCTACGAGCAGTACTTC. It specifies CASSQDPPSGVTSYEQYF.

This clonotype was recorded at least ten times. An end of the junction differs from the germline gene, which may be a read error. This rearrangement joins TRBV27 to TRBJ1-3; 7 positions agree with TRBD1. Germline lookup yields CDR1 MNHEY and CDR2 SMNVEV (reference sequence). This CDR3 has 11 residues. CDR3 in DNA: TGTGCCAGACCATACGACAGGGCCCGGGGTTTT. It yields the protein CARPYDRARGF.

At least ten counts were recorded for this clonotype. The chain couples TRBV5-5 to TRBJ1-1; D unclear. The CDR3 is made up of 12 amino acids. V was pared by 0 bases and J by 3 bases, with 3 bases between. Germline V gene lookup returns CDR1 SGHKS and CDR2 YYEKEE (reference sequence). CDR3 loop: CASSLVDTEAFF. In nucleotides, the CDR3 is TGTGCCAGCAGCTTGGTTGACACTGAAGCTTTCTTT. Together with reference TRBV5-5 and TRBJ1-1, the CDR3 gives the full variable domain: DAGVTQSPTHLIKTRGQQVTLRCSPISGHKSVSWYQQVLGQGPQFIFQYYEKEERGRGNFPDRFSARQFPNYSSELNVNALLLGDSALYLCASSLVDTEAFFGQGTRLTVV.

This clonotype occurred many times. The chain links TRBV12-5 to TRBJ1-1; a possible D gene is TRBD1 (5 bases). Germline CDR1 LGHNT, CDR2 FRNRAP. This CDR3 spans 14 amino acids. The V end was cut by 5 bases, the J end by 1 base, with 11 bases between. CDR3 coding DNA: TGTGCTAGTGGTACCAGGGTGGAGAACACTGAAGCTTTCTTT. Translated, it gives CASGTRVENTEAFF. The full variable domain, rest sourced from reference TRBV12-5 and TRBJ1-1, is DARVTQTPRHKVTEMGQEVTMRCQPILGHNTVFWYRQTMMQGLELLAYFRNRAPLDDSGMPKDRFSAEMPDATLATLKIQPSEPRDSAVYFCASGTRVENTEAFFGQGTRLTVV.

This clonotype was seen many times. J is TRBJ2-7 and V is TRBV9; D ambiguous. V lost 4 bases to trimming and J lost 0 bases, with 11 bases between them. The CDR3 runs 14 residues. The germline V gene encodes CDR1 SGDLS and CDR2 YYNGEE. The DNA of the CDR3 is TGTGCCAGCAGCCCCCGCATCGTCTCCTACGAGCAGTACTTC. It encodes CASSPRIVSYEQYF.

This clonotype was seen only a few times. The chain couples TRBV28 to TRBJ2-7; 10 nucleotides match TRBD1. The CDR3 is 16 residues long. Germline V gene data show CDR1 as MDHEN and CDR2 as SYDVKM. Trimming at V came to 5 bases and at J to 3 bases, leaving 10 bases not matched to a gene. This CDR3 is CASSTPDRGLLYEQYF. DNA for the CDR3: TGTGCCAGCAGTACACCCGACAGGGGGCTTCTCTACGAGCAGTACTTC.

About this clonotype: One end of the junction is discordant with germline, which a read error may explain. CDR3 residues: CSAIVGGAPAETPYF. The DNA for the CDR3 is TGCAGTGCTATAGTGGGTGGAGCCCCGGCAGAGACCCCGTACTTC. V gene TRBV20-1 combines with J gene TRBJ2-5; D remains ambiguous. CDR3 length equals 15 residues. The V gene's germline CDR1 is DFQATT and CDR2 SNEGSKA (reference sequence).

This clonotype was found a few times. The chain joins TRBV12-5 to TRBJ1-1, with TRBD1 matching over 7 bases. The CDR3 has 15 residues. The trim removed 6 bases at V and 3 bases at J, leaving 10 bases unmatched. Germline lookup yields CDR1 LGHNT and CDR2 FRNRAP. The CDR3 spells CASGTRQGKDTEAFF. CDR3 in DNA: TGTGCTAGTGGAACCCGACAGGGTAAGGACACTGAAGCTTTCTTT.

This clonotype occurred a few times. This chain connects TRBV12-3 or TRBV12-4 to TRBJ2-7; TRBD1 matches at 7 bases. After removal of 1 base from V and 4 bases from J, the junction contained 7 bases not matched to a gene. CDR3 size: 15 residues. CDR3 sequence (DNA): TGTGCCAGCAGTTTAGGGGGGACAGTGAGGTACGAGCAGTACTTC. It is translated as CASSLGGTVRYEQYF.

This clonotype has ten or more counts. The chain couples TRBV15 to TRBJ2-7, with 7 bases aligning to TRBD1. Germline CDR1 is LNHNV and CDR2 is YYDKDF (reference sequence). The CDR3 has 16 residues. After removal of 0 bases from V and 4 bases from J, the junction contained 9 bases not matched to a gene. CDR3 sequence (DNA): TGTGCCACCAGCAGAGATGTCCGACAGGGTAGTTACGAGCAGTACTTC. Its protein is CATSRDVRQGSYEQYF.

This clonotype was seen a few times. The chain uses TRBV5-1 and TRBJ2-5; the match to TRBD2 covers 7 bases. Germline assignment: CDR1 SGHRS and CDR2 YFSETQ. The V segment lost 10 bases and the J segment 4 bases; nucleotides outside the gene matches: 16. The CDR3 extends over 15 amino acids. The CDR3, as DNA: TGCGCCGGCGCTGCTAGCGGAAACCTCCTAGAGACCCAGTACTTC. Its translation: CAGAASGNLLETQYF.

There are many counts of this clonotype. CDR3 sequence reads: CASRHRDRGHGYTF. CDR3 nucleotides: TGTGCCAGCAGGCATAGGGACAGGGGACATGGCTACACCTTC. The chain links TRBV12-3 or TRBV12-4 to TRBJ1-2, with 10 nucleotides matching TRBD1. Trimming removed 6 bases from V and 6 bases from J; junction bases left unmatched: 7. This CDR3 comprises 14 residues.

This clonotype has at least ten counts. This rearrangement joins TRBV12-3 or TRBV12-4 to TRBJ2-7, with TRBD2 identical over 9 bases. The CDR3 is 15 residues long. V lost 1 base, J lost 3 bases, and 4 bases stayed unmatched. In DNA, the CDR3 is TGTGCCAGCAGTTTAGTTCCTAGCGGGGTCTACGAGCAGTACTTC. Translating it yields CASSLVPSGVYEQYF.

Ten or more counts support this clonotype. The chain recombines TRBV2 with TRBJ2-7, with 7 nucleotides matching TRBD1. CDR1 and CDR2 from the germline V gene are SNHLY and FYNNEI. V shed 8 bases and J 4 bases; nucleotides not matched to a gene: 11. The CDR3 runs to 14 residues. The DNA for the CDR3 is TGTGCCAGCTCGCCGGGACAGATGCCATACGAGCAGTACTTC. Protein: CASSPGQMPYEQYF.

This clonotype has just a few counts. Possible read error: a much larger clone is one base away. Written as DNA, the CDR3 is TGTGCCGGCAGTTCCGCGGGGGCCGCGCAAGAGACCCAGTACTTC. Translation gives CAGSSAGAAQETQYF. The chain uses TRBV6-2 or TRBV6-3 and TRBJ2-5; a weak D match, TRBD2 (7 bases). The CDR3 has 15 residues. Germline V gives CDR1 MNHEY, CDR2 SVGEGT.

Regarding this clonotype: The junction departs from germline at one end; a sequencing error may be responsible. J is TRBJ2-7 and V is TRBV6-2 or TRBV6-3; D unclear. The CDR3 length is 14 residues. Germline V gene lookup returns CDR1 MNHEY and CDR2 SVGEGT. The CDR3 nucleotides read TGTGCCAGCAGTTCCAGGCATCACTCCTACGATCAGTACTTC. It codes for CASSSRHHSYDQYF.

Details on this clonotype: A read error may be the cause here, since a much bigger clone is one base away. The chain has TRBV4-3 and TRBJ1-3; D is perhaps TRBD1 (6 bases). The CDR3 runs 14 residues. Germline V gives CDR1 LGHNA, CDR2 YSLEER. In nucleotides, the CDR3 is TGCGCCAGCAAGGCAGGGGTTTCTGGAAACACCATAGATTTT. Protein sequence: CASKAGVSGNTIDF.

Written as DNA, the CDR3 is TGTGCCAGCAGTGATTCCGACGGCCTAATTCGCCTGAGCAATCAGCCCCAGCATTTT. Protein product: CASSDSDGLIRLSNQPQHF. This rearrangement joins TRBV6-4 to TRBJ1-5; D is unclear. Germline CDR1 MRHNA, CDR2 SNTAGT. Trimming took 3 bases from V and 1 from J, leaving 22 bases between them. The CDR3 consists of 19 residues.